This T cell receptor (beta chain) derives from a study of cytomegalovirus exposure and HLA in healthy donors (dated by TCRdb to about 2017). About the investigation overall: In an earlier analysis of approximately 640 of the donors, about 260 Gb of sequence data and some 100 million unique TCR beta sequences from approximately 180 million T cells were reported. Around 320 gigabases of sequencing data and 70 million to 85 million unique TCR sequences were included in an early release covering 500 to 750 HLA-typed donors. Among the approximately 430 genotyped donors, 75% to 90% belonged to the genetic ancestry cluster associated with self-reported Caucasian donors. The study aimed to test whether signatures of past pathogen exposure could be identified by cataloging public T cell receptors. The study used immunosequencing to profile the T cell repertoires of around 600 subjects and linked those repertoires to cytomegalovirus serostatus. Besides the first cohort of hundreds of subjects, a separate validation cohort made up of 90 to 150 different subjects was used. The study combined high-throughput TCR immunosequencing, statistical association of individual TCRs with disease status, and machine learning to predict cytomegalovirus infection status. In a later analysis, previously published TCR beta repertoires from about 670 donors were re-analyzed and high-resolution HLA genotyping was added so that TCR occurrence patterns could be studied. The later analysis used no new phenotypic data to find candidate immune exposures, relying instead on TCR beta sequences and their occurrence across donors. An earlier analysis of around 640 of the donors used high-throughput TCR beta sequencing to judge whether each TCR beta V gene segment behaved as functional or pseudogenic. Donor age, sex, ethnicity and CMV serostatus were compiled together with the repertoire data. A later genetic analysis used genome-wide SNP genotypes for about 55% of the 666 donors, treating that subset as a discovery cohort. Every discovery cohort repertoire had been produced on one sequencing platform. HLA typing covered class I and class II loci at four-digit resolution. Typing coverage differed by locus: A, B, C, DRB1 and DQB1 were typed in roughly 629-630 donors, DQA1 in 522, DPA1 in around 600, and DPB1 in 472. A handful of DR-DQ haplotypes were handled as single units for association and clustering because linkage in the cohort was strong. Across about 380 genotyped donors of the cohort, an average of roughly 250,000 unique TCR beta nucleotide sequences per donor were sequenced, and about a sixth of those sequences were non-productive.

The germline V gene (reference sequence) supplies CDR1 GTSNPN and CDR2 SVGIG. The CDR3 sequence holds 11 residues, the cysteine and phenylalanine included. Just the 33-base CDR3 DNA is kept, in frame starting at base 1. The investigation overall reported the following: Linkage disequilibrium might explain the correlated functional status among segregating V segments, but an unknown experimental factor could not be excluded. A later analysis found that HLA-associated TCR beta chains were more clonally expanded and had lower generation probabilities than equally common non-associated chains. When HLA alleles, especially DR and DQ, strongly co-occurred, attributing TCR associations to individual alleles was difficult. A cluster of highly shared sequence variants was judged likely to be a technical artifact of the sequencing pipeline. Because counts were too low, roughly 17 rarely observed V segments, including chromosome 9 orphons, were left out of the earlier analysis of several hundred of the donors. A later analysis found that most CMV-associated TCR beta chains appeared HLA-restricted, with HLA associations seemingly driven largely by CMV exposure. While some public TCRs were present in many individuals, most TCR sequences turned up only very rarely across donors. The authors suggested that the approach could potentially be generalized to other disease states and immunological phenotypes. Because HLA typing was unavailable for some donors at each locus, only the typed subset was used in association tests. In a later genetic analysis, fewer N-insertions in productive TCRs were reported among donors in an Asian-associated ancestry cluster than the approximately 670-donor mean. This cohort had only TCR beta chains sequenced, and the lack of alpha or paired-chain data limited which features could be detected. A later genetic analysis associated a missense DCLRE1C variant with V-gene and J-gene trimming of TCR beta chains, and an independent cohort replicated the association. In a later analysis, several top co-occurrence clusters were reported to appear linked to parvovirus B19, influenza, CMV and Epstein-Barr virus. In a later analysis, 16,951 TCR beta sequences were associated with specific HLA alleles at a false discovery rate of 0.05. A later analysis found that TCR association rates varied across HLA loci, with DRB1 alleles showing the most associated TCRs and HLA-C alleles the fewest. Sequencing depth was assumed to be roughly uniform across donors in the presence/absence analyses, though that assumption may not hold. The study gave a list of 150 to 200 TCR beta chains associated with cytomegalovirus. Because the 87-base-pair reads could not distinguish some IMGT-functional V segments, including TRBV6-2 and TRBV6-3, those segments were excluded. A further reported finding was that TCR beta sequences accurately predicted the HLA-A and HLA-B alleles for most subjects in the first cohort. In an earlier analysis of around 600 of the donors, most TCR beta V segments were observed in productive rearrangements about 87% or about 30% of the time, broadly matching IMGT annotations. In vitro tests confirmed that a few of the cytomegalovirus-associated TCR beta chains recognize cytomegalovirus antigens. Immune exposure information for the cohort was limited to CMV serostatus. In both the original and validation cohorts, the classifier was reported to diagnose cytomegalovirus status with high specificity and sensitivity.

The cohort comprised some 680 healthy bone marrow donors. Cohort members were all nominally healthy when sampled, although unrecorded immune exposures were likely present. The donor was CMV seropositive and was included in the group of 290 or so seropositive cohort members. Each donor provided a peripheral blood sample, and peripheral blood mononuclear cells were used for TCR beta sequencing. Genomic DNA extraction from the blood cell samples was performed with the Qiagen DNeasy Blood Extraction Kit. Notes on this clone: Its antigen is not yet known. No base quality information exists; no much larger clone differs at one position.

The protocol used for the library was the immunoSEQ multiplex PCR assay. A mixture of 60 forward primers for TCR Vbeta segments and 13 reverse primers for TCR Jbeta segments was used in the multiplex PCR. Amplification of the CDR3 region of rearranged TCR beta genes was performed with a multiplex PCR assay on genomic DNA. The Illumina HiSeq System was used to sequence the amplified TCR beta libraries as 87-base-pair reads. In the original analysis: A later analysis tallied 80 million to 95 million unique TCR beta chains across the 660 or so repertoires, and about 10 million of those chains were shared by two or more donors. Raw reads were error-corrected and collapsed into unique sequences with a nearest-neighbor algorithm that merged closely related sequences to remove PCR and sequencing errors. CDR3 sequences were aligned to IMGT reference sequences to assign V, D and J gene segments. Each retained sequence needed at least a six-nucleotide match to both a V gene segment and a J gene segment. Rearrangements were classified as productive when the CDR3 lacked stop codons and remained in frame with V and J, and all other rearrangements were classified as non-productive. CDR3 was defined by IMGT convention, running from the second conserved V-encoded cysteine to the conserved J-encoded phenylalanine. The earlier analysis of about 570 of the donors excluded any sequence lacking an unambiguous match to a single V gene segment. An earlier analysis of 587 of the donors called V segments functional above 56.7% productive rearrangements and segregating when the between-donor standard deviation exceeded 5%. A statistical classification framework was developed to diagnose cytomegalovirus status using the catalog of TCR beta chain sequences. In a later analysis, TCR nucleotide sequences were compared against IMGT/GENE-DB human TR gene sequences so that V and J genes could be assigned. Using the TCRdist pipeline, a later analysis assigned CDR3 sequences along with most-parsimonious VDJ recombination scenarios. In a later analysis, each TCR beta chain was defined by its CDR3 amino acid sequence together with its V-gene family, and reads without a unique V-gene family were excluded. To address suspected cross-contamination and a sequencing artifact, a later analysis removed some 620 highly shared, low-generation-probability nucleotide sequences. In a later analysis, a clonal expansion index was calculated for each public chain from normalized within-repertoire ranks of inferred template counts. A later analysis computed generation probabilities with a VDJ recombination model fitted to out-of-frame rearrangements, and checked the results against IGoR. In a later analysis, TCR-TCR, TCR-HLA and TCR-CMV co-occurrence was scored with hypergeometric tests, and a repertoire-size bias correction was applied to TCR pairs. To estimate false discovery rates, a later analysis permuted the HLA or CMV assignments 20 times. A later analysis grouped co-occurring TCRs with DBSCAN, adding TCRdist sequence similarity when clustering within HLA-allele-positive subsets. Repertoires with fewer than 30,000 or more than 120,000 public chains, plus five repertoires with anomalous nucleotide sharing, were excluded from co-occurrence clustering. The clones in this table, taken by TCRdb from immuneACCESS, are in-frame only. Not every clone is retained; where verified, under half of the shortfall comes from an unresolved V gene, and the cause of the rest is unknown. Clonal size and the V and J genes are those of that table, whereas D and trimming came from the DNA. The sample records approximately 190,000 clones, approximately 78% of which are singletons. The ten largest clones take up approximately 6.5% of the sample.

The sequence is built from TRBV30 and TRBJ2-5, with the D gene not confidently named. The J call is uncertain, as TRBJ2-7 better fits the DNA end. The sequencing input was PBMCs. The receptor's source is a woman between 50 and 59 years old in good health and CMV-seropositive. The CDR3 reads as follows: CAWGAPYEQYF. At the DNA level, the sequence is TGTGCCTGGGGTGCCCCCTACGAGCAGTACTTC.